Listed below are T cell receptor beta chains from one sample, sequenced in a study of OX40 agonist ivuxolimab in advanced cancers. Clones were sequenced by immunoSEQ multiplex PCR, and TCRdb holds only the in-frame ones, with some missing. The profile shows over 20,000 clones, about 77% of them singletons. Sequenced material: CD4+ or CD8+ T cells sorted from blood, taken in a trial of the OX40 agonist ivuxolimab. The source of these receptors is an adult with an advanced solid tumor such as melanoma, head and neck, liver or kidney cancer. The CDR3 runs from the conserved cysteine through the conserved F or W.

>15|TRBJ1-2|TRBV27
CASSLWQGAGYGYTF
>17|TRBJ1-3|TRBV19
CASSITVGQWTGNTIYF
>14|TRBJ2-1|TRBV11-1
CASSLSGAGNEQFF
>14|TRBJ2-2|TRBV27
CASRTGINTGELFF
>11|TRBJ2-1|TRBV20-1
CSGTSGNEQFF
>14|TRBJ1-1|TRBV14
CASSHRGTTLEAFF
>21|TRBJ2-7|TRBV23-1
CASSQSGTGVRLGLNSYEQYF
>15|TRBJ1-1|TRBV6-5
CASSYSRRGGAEAFF
>16|TRBJ1-3|TRBV30
CAWGPLGQRSGNTIYF
>14|TRBJ1-1|TRBV7-9
CASSRGVGDTEAFF
>16|TRBJ2-1|TRBV29-1
CSVEGLAGVSYNEQFF
>15|TRBJ2-4|TRBV5-1
CASSLDQGASGIQYF
>11|TRBJ2-2|TRBV6-5
CASRRTGELFF
>15|TRBJ1-4|TRBV27
CASSLDTGGREKLFF
>12|TRBJ2-3|TRBV7-9
CASGVFTDTQYF
>15|TRBJ2-5|TRBV5-4
CASSLRQGKGETQYF
>14|TRBJ2-1|TRBV7-9
CASSLVLEGGEQFF
>10|TRBJ2-5|TRBV6-5
CASWGETQYF
>14|TRBJ1-1|TRBV6-5
CASSYGQTNTEAFF
>14|TRBJ1-5|TRBV28
CASSLSGGGQPQHF
>14|TRBJ2-2|TRBV6-6
CASCRDRATGELFF
>14|TRBJ1-6|TRBV7-2
CASSLGTSNSPLHF
>15|TRBJ2-7|TRBV7-3
CASSLAGTSIYEQYF
>14|TRBJ2-7|TRBV18
CASSPRRGTYEQYF
>15|TRBJ1-2|TRBV4-2
CASSLGAGGGYGYTF
>16|TRBJ2-3|TRBV4-1
CASSSRMGQITDTQYF
>14|TRBJ2-7|TRBV7-9
CASSFRDGPYEQYF
>15|TRBJ2-3|TRBV7-2
CASSRTGSAEDTQYF
>14|TRBJ2-5|TRBV27
CASSFAGYQETQYF
>18|TRBJ2-1|TRBV27
CASSSPKGLGGALDEQFF
>15|TRBJ2-5|TRBV7-6
CASAPIGTGEETQYF
>13|TRBJ1-2|TRBV9
CASSGGAYYGYTF
>15|TRBJ1-2|TRBV16
CASSHHRDVNYGYTF
>12|TRBJ2-1|TRBV10-3
CAIRGANNEQFF
>17|TRBJ1-5|TRBV19
CASSIRARGNGDQPQHF
>13|TRBJ1-2|TRBV6-5
CASSPSGVYGYTF
>13|TRBJ2-1|TRBV19
CASSLSSPREQFF
>17|TRBJ2-5|TRBV15
CATSREPGRTYQETQYF
>14|TRBJ1-2|TRBV6-4
CASRPGTGIYGYTF